The 18 T cell receptor beta chains reported below all come from one sample, sequenced in a study of blood T cells in healthy people across ages. A second about 6 to 12 cycle PCR used barcoded and J-beta primers. One entry per CDR3 protein results from TCRdb running MiXCR on the 5' RACE reads. Here the sample spans approximately 350,000 distinct CDR3 sequences, about 55% being singletons. Sample: blood. These receptors were collected from a man in his fifties or sixties in good health.

Comments on this clonotype: Possible read error: a much larger clone is one base away. The genes are TRBV27 and TRBJ2-7; D not certain. The CDR3 extends over 13 amino acids. CDR1 and CDR2 (germline): MNHEY, SMNVEV (reference sequence). The chain's CDR3 is CAILVFSSDEQYF. CDR3 DNA: TGTGCCATCTTAGTTTTCAGCTCCGACGAGCAGTACTTC.

The chain joins TRBV6-1 to TRBJ1-5; possible D gene TRBD1, 6 bases. Trimming took 2 bases from V and 2 from J, leaving 13 bases between them. This CDR3 has 16 residues. Germline CDR1 MNHNS, CDR2 SASEGT. The CDR3, as DNA: TGTGCCAGCAGTGAACCGGGGGGCACGGGCAATCAGCCCCAGCATTTT. Its protein is CASSEPGGTGNQPQHF.

The sample holds a few counts of this clonotype. J is TRBJ2-1 and V is TRBV7-9, with D perhaps assigned TRBD1 or TRBD2 (5 bases each). Trimming stripped 6 bases from V and 2 bases from J, with 11 bases between. This CDR3 is 14 amino acids long. Germline V CDR1 and CDR2: SEHNR, FQNEAQ (reference sequence). The CDR3 sequence: CASRHMGAYNEQFF. CDR3 sequence (DNA): TGTGCCAGCAGACACATGGGGGCCTACAATGAGCAGTTCTTC.

The chain carries TRBV12-3 or TRBV12-4 and TRBJ2-7; 9 bases line up with TRBD2. CDR3 size: 15 residues. Trimming took 2 bases from V and 1 from J; bases not matched to a gene: 3. The CDR3: CASSLRSGSSYEQYF. CDR3 nucleotides: TGTGCCAGCAGTTTACGTAGCGGGAGTTCCTACGAGCAGTACTTC.

This chain links TRBV20-1 with TRBJ1-3; 11 bases match TRBD1. CDR3 length: 14 amino acids. The V gene's germline CDR1 is DFQATT and CDR2 SNEGSKA (reference sequence). V shed 5 bases, J shed 4 bases, and the junction held 4 bases outside the gene matches. CDR3 sequence reads: CSAGQGAWGNTIYF. The CDR3 DNA is TGCAGTGCTGGACAGGGGGCTTGGGGAAACACCATATATTTT.

V and J are TRBV5-1 and TRBJ2-3; 9 bases fit TRBD1. This CDR3 has 12 residues. The trim removed 7 bases at V and 5 bases at J, leaving 2 bases unmatched. Germline-derived CDR1 and CDR2 are SGHRS and YFSETQ. The CDR3 here is CASGTGLDTQYF. In nucleotides, the CDR3 is TGCGCCAGCGGGACAGGGTTAGATACGCAGTATTTT. The full variable domain, in which reference TRBV5-1 and TRBJ2-3 provide the parts outside the CDR3, is KAGVTQTPRYLIKTRGQQVTLSCSPISGHRSVSWYQQTPGQGLQFLFEYFSETQRNKGNFPGRFSGRQFSNSRSEMNVSTLELGDSALYLCASGTGLDTQYFGPGTRLTVL.

The chain uses TRBV3-1 and TRBJ2-5; 8 nucleotides align to TRBD2. The length of the CDR3 is 15 residues. The germline gives CDR1 LGHDT, CDR2 YNNKEL (reference sequence). Trimming removed 1 base from V and 5 bases from J; junction bases left unmatched: 6. The CDR3 reads CASSQGQRGWETQYF. Written as DNA, the CDR3 is TGTGCCAGCAGCCAAGGACAGCGGGGGTGGGAGACCCAGTACTTC.

This clonotype occurred many times. This chain connects TRBV7-2 to TRBJ2-5, with D maybe TRBD2 (6 bases). This CDR3 has 15 residues. The V gene lost 1 base and the J gene lost 2 bases, with 11 bases spanning the gap. The germline V gene has CDR1 SGHTA and CDR2 FQGNSA. This CDR3 reads CASSLDGGRQETQYF. The DNA of the CDR3 is TGTGCCAGCAGCTTAGACGGAGGGAGGCAAGAGACCCAGTACTTC.

This clonotype was seen a few times. The rearrangement uses TRBV6-2 or TRBV6-3 and TRBJ2-7; 13 bases map to TRBD2. This CDR3 has 16 residues. V lost 5 bases to trimming and J lost 1 base; unmatched junction nucleotides: 5. Germline CDR1 and CDR2: MNHEY and SVGEGT. CDR3 sequence: CASSTRLAGGSYEQYF. The CDR3 coding sequence is TGTGCCAGCAGTACCCGACTAGCGGGAGGATCCTACGAGCAGTACTTC.

A word on this clonotype: A single base separates this from a much larger clone, so it may be a read error. The V call is TRBV20-1, the J call TRBJ2-7; 10 bases fit TRBD2. Per the germline V gene, CDR1 is DFQATT and CDR2 is SNEGSKA (reference sequence). The CDR3 is made up of 15 amino acids. V lost 6 bases and J lost 0; bases outside the gene matches: 8. CDR3 sequence (DNA): TGCAGTGCCATTGATACTAGCGGGGACTCCTACGAGCAGTACTTC. It specifies CSAIDTSGDSYEQYF.

This clonotype was detected a few times. This chain uses TRBV20-1 with TRBJ2-7; TRBD2 matches 7 bases. The CDR3 has 13 residues. Germline lookup yields CDR1 DFQATT and CDR2 SNEGSKA (reference sequence). Trimming at V came to 0 bases and at J to 8 bases, leaving 7 bases not matched to a gene. The CDR3 loop is CSAREGGRGKQYF. The CDR3 nucleotides are TGCAGTGCTAGAGAGGGAGGGAGGGGTAAGCAGTACTTC.

This clonotype was seen just once. This chain joins TRBV29-1 and TRBJ2-1; TRBD1 matches at 7 bases. Germline loops: CDR1 SQVTM, CDR2 ANQGSEA. The CDR3 is 15 residues long. With 0 bases clipped from V and 13 bases from J, the junction kept 15 bases outside the gene matches. CDR3 sequence: CSVEEHGTAQETQFF. The CDR3 DNA reads TGCAGCGTTGAAGAGCACGGGACAGCCCAAGAGACCCAGTTCTTC.

This clonotype showed up just once. The CDR3: CASSSTGGGYGYTF. The CDR3 DNA is TGTGCCAGCAGTTCTACAGGCGGGGGGTATGGCTACACCTTC. The chain carries TRBV2 and TRBJ1-2; D might be TRBD1 (5 bases). The CDR3 runs 14 residues. Trimming shortened V by 5 bases and J by 5 bases, and 15 bases separated the two germline ends. In germline, CDR1 is SNHLY, CDR2 FYNNEI.

This clonotype was picked up a small number of times. CDR3 sequence reads: CASSQASPAGGSNEQFF. DNA for the CDR3: TGTGCCAGCAGCCAGGCCTCTCCGGCGGGGGGGTCCAATGAGCAGTTCTTC. This chain joins TRBV3-1 and TRBJ2-1; 9 nucleotides line up with TRBD2. V lost 3 bases, J lost 6 bases, and 12 bases stayed unmatched. Looked up from germline, CDR1 is LGHDT and CDR2 is YNNKEL (reference sequence). This CDR3 spans 17 amino acids.

The chain carries TRBV29-1 and TRBJ1-2; 11 bases align to TRBD1. The V gene end was trimmed by 2 bases and the J gene end by 7 bases; junction bases not matched to a gene: 9. This CDR3 contains 15 residues. Per the germline V gene, CDR1 is SQVTM and CDR2 is ANQGSEA. The CDR3 DNA sequence: TGCAGCGTTGAACGGGACAGGGGGTCTACCTCTGGCTACACCTTC. It specifies CSVERDRGSTSGYTF. The full variable domain, rest sourced from reference TRBV29-1 and TRBJ1-2, is SAVISQKPSRDICQRGTSLTIQCQVDSQVTMMFWYRQQPGQSLTLIATANQGSEATYESGFVIDKFPISRPNLTFSTLTVSNMSPEDSSIYLCSVERDRGSTSGYTFGSGTRLTVV.

The chain links TRBV15 to TRBJ2-5; 10 bases fit TRBD1. This CDR3 is built from 15 residues. The germline V gene has CDR1 LNHNV and CDR2 YYDKDF (reference sequence). With V trimmed by 0 bases and J by 2 bases, 0 bases remained unmatched. The CDR3 DNA is TGTGCCACCAGCAGAGAGGGACAGGGGCAAGAGACCCAGTACTTC. Its translation: CATSREGQGQETQYF.

The genes are TRBV4-2 and TRBJ2-5; D may be TRBD2 (5 bases). V lost 0 bases and J 11 bases, leaving 25 bases between the germline ends. Germline lookup yields CDR1 LGHNA and CDR2 YNFKEQ. The CDR3 loop spans 17 amino acids. Here the CDR3 DNA reads TGTGCCAGCAGCCAAGATCAGGTGGGGAGCTCCTACAATGAGCAGTACTTC. Translation: CASSQDQVGSSYNEQYF.

This clonotype was seen a few times. The chain combines TRBV7-3 with TRBJ1-2; D unresolved. Per the germline V gene, CDR1 is SGHTA and CDR2 is FQGTGA. V gave up 4 bases and J gave up 4 bases, with 10 bases separating them. The CDR3 loop spans 13 amino acids. CDR3: CASSSGGGYGYTF. DNA for the CDR3: TGTGCCAGCAGCTCAGGCGGCGGCTATGGCTACACCTTC. Combining the CDR3 with reference TRBV7-3 and TRBJ1-2 gives the whole variable domain GAGVSQTPSNKVTEKGKYVELRCDPISGHTALYWYRQSLGQGPEFLIYFQGTGAADDSGLPNDRFFAVRPEGSVSTLKIQRTERGDSAVYLCASSSGGGYGYTFGSGTRLTVV.